Shown below are 25 T cell receptor beta chains from a single sample sequenced in a study of T cells after yellow fever vaccination. TCRdb fed the 5' RACE reads into MiXCR, producing one record per CDR3 protein. The sample holds fewer than 650,000 distinct CDR3 sequences; 21% are singletons and the top ten take 16%. The starting material was PBMCs, obtained 20 to 25 days after the first yellow fever vaccination. Source of these receptors: a man aged 18 to 29 who received the YFV17D yellow fever vaccine.

The V and J genes are TRBV7-9 and TRBJ2-7; a weak D match, TRBD1 (6 bases). The V gene's germline CDR1 is SEHNR and CDR2 FQNEAQ (reference sequence). The CDR3 covers 12 residues. V dropped 5 bases and J dropped 8 bases, with 13 bases sitting between them. This CDR3 is CASSLDRRKQYF. CDR3 nucleotide sequence: TGTGCCAGCAGCCTGGACAGAAGAAAGCAGTACTTC.

This clonotype was picked up a small number of times. The gene calls are TRBV12-3 or TRBV12-4 and TRBJ2-2; TRBD2 matches at 8 bases. The CDR3 has 13 residues. V lost 6 bases, J lost 7 bases, and 4 bases stayed unmatched. In DNA form, the CDR3 reads TGTGCCAGCAGGAGGAGCGGGGGCGGGGAGCTGTTTTTT. Amino acid sequence: CASRRSGGGELFF.

This clonotype was picked up a small number of times. The rearrangement uses TRBV4-1 and TRBJ2-1; D is perhaps TRBD2 (6 bases). The germline V and J ends were trimmed by 4 bases and 2 bases, with 15 bases remaining between them. CDR3 size: 16 residues. Germline CDR1 reads MGHRA; CDR2 reads YSYEKL. Here the CDR3 reads CASSLPRLGPYNEQFF. CDR3 nucleotides: TGCGCCAGCAGCCTTCCGAGACTAGGGCCCTACAATGAGCAGTTCTTC.

The genes are TRBV5-1 and TRBJ2-5; 13 bases fit TRBD2. V was clipped by 3 bases and J by 5 bases; unmatched bases: 4. Germline CDR1 and CDR2: SGHRS and YFSETQ. The CDR3 has 15 residues. This CDR3 reads CASSSSTSGGETQYF. In nucleotides, the CDR3 is TGCGCCAGCAGCTCCTCGACTAGCGGGGGGGAGACCCAGTACTTC.

The chain employs TRBV2 and TRBJ1-6; D gene uncertain. Germline V gene sequence: CDR1 SNHLY, CDR2 FYNNEI. The CDR3 is 14 residues long. Between the trimmed V and J ends, which lost 5 bases and 3 bases, there was a span of 8 bases. CDR3 sequence reads: CASSSEGYNSPLHF. CDR3 bases: TGTGCCAGCAGTTCGGAGGGCTATAATTCACCCCTCCACTTT.

This clonotype was observed a handful of times. The chain is built from TRBV6-6 and TRBJ2-1; 14 bases match TRBD2. The CDR3 consists of 13 residues. V was clipped by 6 bases and J by 10 bases; unmatched bases: 2. Germline lookup yields CDR1 MNHNY and CDR2 SVGAGI (reference sequence). CDR3 sequence reads: CASRRLAGGEQFF. The CDR3 nucleotides read TGTGCCAGCAGGAGACTAGCGGGGGGGGAGCAGTTCTTC.

V usage is TRBV10-3 and J usage is TRBJ1-2; a possible D gene is TRBD1 (6 bases). The germline V gene encodes CDR1 ENHRY and CDR2 SYGVKD. This CDR3 is built from 15 residues. V lost 2 bases and J 2 bases, leaving 12 bases between the germline ends. CDR3 DNA sequence: TGTGCCATCAGTGAGGTGAGGGGGACGAACTATGGCTACACCTTC. Its translation: CAISEVRGTNYGYTF.

This clonotype was found many times. The rearrangement links TRBV6-2 or TRBV6-3 to TRBJ1-5; unclear D gene. Trimming stripped 5 bases from V and 3 bases from J, with 14 bases between. This CDR3 is 15 amino acids long. In germline, CDR1 is MNHEY, CDR2 SVGEGT. The CDR3 nucleotides read TGTGCCAGCAGTGAGCCCCTCTCCTTCAATCAGCCCCAGCATTTT. The encoded protein is CASSEPLSFNQPQHF.

The V and J genes are TRBV20-1 and TRBJ1-6; the D gene is possibly TRBD1 (6 bases). This CDR3 has 17 residues. Deletions cut 0 bases from V and 0 bases from J, with 12 bases between. Per germline, CDR1 DFQATT and CDR2 SNEGSKA (reference sequence). CDR3: CSARDRQGSSYNSPLHF. The CDR3 region has the DNA TGCAGTGCTAGAGATCGGCAGGGGAGCTCCTATAATTCACCCCTCCACTTT.

This clonotype was observed a handful of times. The chain recombines TRBV6-2 or TRBV6-3 with TRBJ2-7; TRBD2 agrees at 7 bases. The germline V gene encodes CDR1 MNHEY and CDR2 SVGEGT. CDR3 length: 13 amino acids. Unmatched junction bases numbered 9, after V lost 8 bases and J lost 5 bases. CDR3 sequence: CASGSLAGDEQYV. The CDR3 nucleotides read TGTGCCAGCGGGTCCTTAGCGGGCGACGAGCAGTACGTC.

The V call is TRBV7-3, the J call TRBJ2-3; D is uncertain. CDR1 and CDR2 from the germline V gene are SGHTA and FQGTGA. This CDR3 comprises 15 residues. With 3 bases removed from V and 2 bases from J, the gap between germline ends came to 12 bases. The CDR3 region is CASSLTTGSTDTQYF. CDR3 DNA sequence: TGTGCCAGCAGCTTGACGACTGGCTCCACAGATACGCAGTATTTT.

This clonotype appeared many times. V is TRBV7-2 and J is TRBJ2-3, with D possibly being TRBD1 or TRBD2 (6 bases each). The V end lost 1 base, the J end lost 6 bases, and 17 bases lay between the germline ends. CDR3 size: 16 residues. The germline CDR1 and CDR2 sequences are SGHTA and FQGNSA. The CDR3, as DNA: TGTGCCAGCAGCTTAGTAAGGGCGCTAGGGGGGGATACGCAGTATTTT. This gives the protein CASSLVRALGGDTQYF.

This clonotype was seen a few times. The chain carries TRBV5-1 and TRBJ1-1; no definite D call. CDR3 length: 14 residues. The ends were cut back, 4 bases at V and 0 bases at J, with 10 bases in the middle. In germline, CDR1 is SGHRS, CDR2 YFSETQ. CDR3 residues: CASSGNSLNTEAFF. The CDR3 coding sequence is TGCGCCAGCAGCGGAAACAGCTTGAACACTGAAGCTTTCTTT.

V usage is TRBV13 and J usage is TRBJ1-2; D is unclear. CDR1 is PRHDT and CDR2 is FYEKMQ in the germline V gene (reference sequence). The CDR3 extends over 16 amino acids. Trimming left V 1 base short and J 0 bases short, with 12 bases between. The CDR3 DNA reads TGTGCCAGCAGCTTAGAGGCGCTCGGGTCTAACTATGGCTACACCTTC. It is translated as CASSLEALGSNYGYTF.

The chain joins TRBV30 to TRBJ2-6; unclear D gene. V dropped 5 bases and J dropped 8 bases, with 13 bases sitting between them. This CDR3 spans 13 amino acids. CDR1 is GTSNPN, CDR2 SVGIG, per germline (reference sequence). The CDR3 sequence is CAWSATSTNVLTF. CDR3 DNA sequence: TGTGCCTGGTCAGCTACTTCGACCAACGTCCTGACTTTC.

The rearrangement uses TRBV4-3 and TRBJ2-3; no reliable D call. V lost 2 bases and J 2 bases, leaving 14 bases between the germline ends. From germline, CDR1 is LGHNA and CDR2 YSLEER. The CDR3 consists of 16 residues. CDR3 protein: CASSQFRGRLTDTQYF. The CDR3 region has the DNA TGCGCCAGCAGCCAATTCCGTGGACGGCTCACAGATACGCAGTATTTT.

This clonotype has a count of ten or more. The gene calls are TRBV10-3 and TRBJ2-1; a weak D match, TRBD1 (5 bases). This CDR3 region has 12 residues. Germline-derived CDR1 and CDR2 are ENHRY and SYGVKD. V lost 4 bases and J lost 5, with 6 bases in between. The CDR3 region is CAISVQDNEQFF. CDR3 DNA: TGTGCCATCAGTGTACAGGACAATGAGCAGTTCTTC.

The J gene is TRBJ2-7, the V gene TRBV11-2; D may be TRBD1 (6 bases). Looked up from germline, CDR1 is SGHAT and CDR2 is FQNNGV. This CDR3 spans 16 amino acids. Trimming removed 5 bases from V and 5 bases from J, with 22 bases in between. The CDR3 DNA follows: TGTGCCAGCAGCCGGGGATCTACGCCGGGACACCACGAGCAGTACTTC. The encoded protein is CASSRGSTPGHHEQYF. Filled out from reference TRBV11-2 and TRBJ2-7, the complete variable domain reads EAGVAQSPRYKIIEKRQSVAFWCNPISGHATLYWYQQILGQGPKLLIQFQNNGVVDDSQLPKDRFSAERLKGVDSTLKIQPAKLEDSAVYLCASSRGSTPGHHEQYFGPGTRLTVT.

This rearrangement joins TRBV7-2 to TRBJ2-3; D unresolved. The germline V and J ends were trimmed by 2 bases and 3 bases, with 6 bases remaining between them. Germline V gene lookup returns CDR1 SGHTA and CDR2 FQGNSA. The CDR3 is 13 amino acids. The DNA for the CDR3 is TGTGCCAGCAGCTTAAAGTTGACAGATACGCAGTATTTT. Its translation: CASSLKLTDTQYF. Full variable domain (rest looked up from reference TRBV7-2 and TRBJ2-3): GAGVSQSPSNKVTEKGKDVELRCDPISGHTALYWYRQSLGQGLEFLIYFQGNSAPDKSGLPSDRFSAERTGGSVSTLTIQRTQQEDSAVYLCASSLKLTDTQYFGPGTRLTVL.

In this sample, this clonotype turned up a few times. V usage is TRBV7-9 and J usage is TRBJ2-7, with 9 bases fitting TRBD1. The germline gives CDR1 SEHNR, CDR2 FQNEAQ (reference sequence). The V gene end was trimmed by 6 bases and the J gene end by 0 bases; junction bases not matched to a gene: 3. There are 14 residues in the CDR3. Here the CDR3 reads CASSKTGGSYEQYF. CDR3 coding DNA: TGTGCCAGCAGTAAGACAGGGGGCTCCTACGAGCAGTACTTC.

The chain is built from TRBV5-6 and TRBJ1-6; maybe TRBD1 (5 bases). Germline V gene sequence: CDR1 SGHDT, CDR2 YYEEEE. The CDR3 totals 16 residues. Trimming took off 0 bases at V and 2 bases at J, with 9 bases between the two ends. The CDR3, as DNA: TGTGCCAGCAGCTTGGACGCGGGGCCCTATAATTCACCCCTCCACTTT. Translation: CASSLDAGPYNSPLHF.

The rearrangement uses TRBV2 and TRBJ2-2; D is uncertain. This CDR3 is built from 15 residues. With 10 bases removed from V and 7 bases from J, the gap between germline ends came to 22 bases. CDR1 SNHLY and CDR2 FYNNEI come from the germline V gene. CDR3 residues: CATVTGRNGDGELFF. The DNA of the CDR3 is TGTGCCACCGTGACCGGGCGGAATGGCGACGGGGAGCTGTTTTTT. Full variable domain (remainder filled in from reference TRBV2 and TRBJ2-2): EPEVTQTPSHQVTQMGQEVILRCVPISNHLYFYWYRQILGQKVEFLVSFYNNEISEKSEIFDDQFSVERPDGSNFTLKIRSTKLEDSAMYFCATVTGRNGDGELFFGEGSRLTVL.

This clonotype was detected a few times. This rearrangement joins TRBV7-2 to TRBJ1-1; possible D gene TRBD1, 5 bases. Between the trimmed V and J ends, which lost 2 bases and 3 bases, there was a span of 10 bases. Germline V CDR1 and CDR2: SGHTA, FQGNSA. The CDR3 extends over 14 amino acids. CDR3 DNA sequence: TGTGCCAGCAGCTTACTTTCGGGGGACACTGAAGCTTTCTTT. Its translation is CASSLLSGDTEAFF.

V gene TRBV27 combines with J gene TRBJ1-5; D is unresolved. V lost 4 bases and J 0 bases, leaving 7 bases between the germline ends. From germline, CDR1 is MNHEY and CDR2 SMNVEV (reference sequence). This CDR3 comprises 14 residues. The CDR3 DNA sequence: TGTGCCAGCAGTTCCGGATATAGCAATCAGCCCCAGCATTTT. Its protein product is CASSSGYSNQPQHF.

This clonotype was seen a handful of times. The V call is TRBV7-9, the J call TRBJ2-5; TRBD1 is a possible D gene (5 bases). The CDR3 is made up of 15 amino acids. The ends were cut back, 3 bases at V and 4 bases at J, with 15 bases in the middle. Germline CDR1 SEHNR, CDR2 FQNEAQ (reference sequence). Here the CDR3 DNA reads TGTGCCAGCAGCTTGGGTGGGGCGAAGGGAGAGACCCAGTACTTC. Its translation is CASSLGGAKGETQYF.